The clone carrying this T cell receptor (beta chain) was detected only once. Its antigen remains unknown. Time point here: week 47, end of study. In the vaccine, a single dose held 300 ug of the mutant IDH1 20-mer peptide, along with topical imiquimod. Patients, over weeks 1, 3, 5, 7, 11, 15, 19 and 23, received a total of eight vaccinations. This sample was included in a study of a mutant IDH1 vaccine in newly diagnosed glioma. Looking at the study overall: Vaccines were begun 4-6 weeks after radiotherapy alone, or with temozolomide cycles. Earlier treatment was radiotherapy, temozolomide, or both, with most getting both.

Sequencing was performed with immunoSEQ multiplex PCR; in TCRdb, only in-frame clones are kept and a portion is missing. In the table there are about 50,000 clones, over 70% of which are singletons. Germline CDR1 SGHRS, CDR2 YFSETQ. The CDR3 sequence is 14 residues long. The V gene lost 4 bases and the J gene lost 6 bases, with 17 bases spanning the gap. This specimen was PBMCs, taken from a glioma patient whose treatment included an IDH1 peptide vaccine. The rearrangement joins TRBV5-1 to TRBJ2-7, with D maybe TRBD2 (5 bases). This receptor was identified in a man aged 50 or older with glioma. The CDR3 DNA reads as TGCGCCAGCAGCCGGACCTCAGCCGAGGGCGAGCAGTACTTC. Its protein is CASSRTSAEGEQYF.